These 15 T cell receptor beta chains were sequenced from one sample in a study of T-cell reconstitution after alpha-beta-depleted transplantation in children. No antigen has been assigned to these receptors. TCRbeta library preparation incorporated unique molecular identifiers. MiXCR, run by TCRdb on the PCR reads, gives a single entry per CDR3 protein. The sample shows roughly 30,000 distinct CDR3 sequences, about 6% of them seen only once. General study findings and limits: Several hundred graft clones that had expanded were reportedly the source of alpha-beta T cells about two months after transplant.

This specimen was peripheral blood, taken 60 days after TCRalphabeta/CD19-depleted stem cell transplant. The receptor source for this set is a child under two years old who had a stem cell transplant for acute myeloid leukemia, so the T cells may come from the graft donor.

This clonotype has ten or more counts. The chain employs TRBV11-3 and TRBJ2-3, with D possibly being TRBD2 (5 bases). This CDR3 is 13 amino acids long. Trimming removed 1 base from V and 4 bases from J, with 6 bases in between. The germline V gene has CDR1 SGHNT and CDR2 YENEEA. The CDR3 region has the DNA TGTGCCAGCAGCTTAGTGGGAGCAGATACGCAGTATTTT. It is translated as CASSLVGADTQYF.

Note on this clonotype: This may be a read error: a much more frequent sequence differs by one nucleotide. V is TRBV5-4 and J is TRBJ1-5; D is undetermined. The CDR3 is made up of 13 amino acids. From germline, CDR1 is SGHNT and CDR2 YYREEE (reference sequence). CDR3 DNA sequence: TGTGCCAGCAGCTTGGAAGACAATCAGCCCAAGCATTTT. Translation: CASSLEDNQPKHF.

This clonotype occurred many times. The genes are TRBV4-3 and TRBJ2-5; D is possibly TRBD1 (5 bases). This CDR3 has 15 amino acids. From germline, CDR1 is LGHNA and CDR2 YSLEER. Trimming took 4 bases from V and 2 from J, leaving 14 bases between them. CDR3 protein: CASSPEAGIQETQYF. The CDR3 DNA is TGCGCCAGCAGCCCCGAGGCAGGGATTCAAGAGACCCAGTACTTC.

This chain uses TRBV7-2 with TRBJ1-6; D is perhaps TRBD1 (5 bases). CDR1 is SGHTA, CDR2 FQGNSA, per germline. CDR3 length: 15 residues. V lost 5 bases, J lost 4 bases, and 12 bases lay in between. The CDR3 bases are TGTGCCAGCAGCCCTGACAGATCTTATAATTCACCCCTCCACTTT. It is translated as CASSPDRSYNSPLHF.

This clonotype was observed at least ten times. This rearrangement joins TRBV7-9 to TRBJ2-7; 9 bases map to TRBD1. V lost 1 base to trimming and J lost 1 base; unmatched junction nucleotides: 2. Germline values: CDR1 SEHNR, CDR2 FQNEAQ (reference sequence). The CDR3 runs 15 residues. CDR3 sequence: CASSLEGQGSYEQYF. Here the CDR3 DNA reads TGTGCCAGCAGCTTAGAGGGACAGGGATCCTACGAGCAGTACTTC.

This clonotype has a count of ten or more. The chain carries TRBV7-9 and TRBJ2-5, with 9 bases fitting TRBD2. V lost 0 bases and J lost 3; bases outside the gene matches: 8. The CDR3 has 17 amino acids. From germline, CDR1 is SEHNR and CDR2 FQNEAQ (reference sequence). The CDR3 nucleotides read TGTGCCAGCAGCTTAGCCGGGACTAGCAGAGAGAAAGAGACCCAGTACTTC. This sequence encodes CASSLAGTSREKETQYF.

There are many counts of this clonotype. The chain employs TRBV6-2 or TRBV6-3 and TRBJ2-1; TRBD2 matches 9 bases. The CDR3 sequence is 17 residues long. V trimming: 1 base; J trimming: 1 base; junction bases outside the gene matches: 5. Germline CDR1 MNHEY, CDR2 SVGEGT. The CDR3 loop is CASSYYPSGKSYNEQFF. The CDR3 region has the DNA TGTGCCAGCAGTTACTACCCTAGCGGGAAATCCTACAATGAGCAGTTCTTC.

The table lists this clonotype with many counts. The genes are TRBV6-5 and TRBJ2-7; tentatively, D is TRBD2 (6 bases). V was trimmed by 5 bases and J by 9 bases, leaving 17 bases between them. CDR1 and CDR2 from the germline V gene are MNHEY and SVGAGI. CDR3 size: 13 residues. CDR3: CASSIQGLGGQYF. The CDR3 nucleotides read TGTGCCAGCAGTATCCAGGGATTGGGAGGGCAGTACTTC.

This clonotype was seen repeatedly, ten times or more. The V and J genes are TRBV3-1 and TRBJ2-1; weak D call: TRBD1 (5 bases). The V end was cut by 0 bases, the J end by 4 bases, with 16 bases between. The CDR3 extends over 17 amino acids. Germline-derived CDR1 and CDR2 are LGHDT and YNNKEL (reference sequence). CDR3 sequence (DNA): TGTGCCAGCAGCCAAGATAGGGGAATTTCCTTTTACAATGAGCAGTTCTTC. Amino acid sequence: CASSQDRGISFYNEQFF.

Many counts were recorded for this clonotype. Written as DNA, the CDR3 is TGTGCCAGCAGCTTAGGGGGGCCAGGGCCCGGGGAGCTGTTTTTT. Translating gives CASSLGGPGPGELFF. The chain couples TRBV11-2 to TRBJ2-2; maybe TRBD1 (6 bases). The CDR3 has 15 residues. Per the germline V gene, CDR1 is SGHAT and CDR2 is FQNNGV. Deletions cut 1 base from V and 6 bases from J, with 12 bases between.

There are many counts of this clonotype. The V gene is TRBV29-1, the J gene TRBJ1-2; no clear D. V was pared by 6 bases and J by 5 bases, with 4 bases between. The length of the CDR3 is 9 residues. The germline CDR1 and CDR2 sequences are SQVTM and ANQGSEA. CDR3 DNA: TGCAGCGTGGAGTATGGCTACACCTTC. Translating gives CSVEYGYTF.

This clonotype was counted ten times or more. The rearrangement links TRBV3-1 to TRBJ2-7; tentative D call: TRBD2 (5 bases). This CDR3 has 14 amino acids. Germline CDR1 and CDR2: LGHDT and YNNKEL (reference sequence). V dropped 4 bases and J dropped 0 bases, with 10 bases sitting between them. CDR3 DNA: TGTGCCAGCAGCCCGGGATCCTTCTCCTACGAGCAGTACTTC. This translates into CASSPGSFSYEQYF.

This clonotype was seen at least ten times. The genes are TRBV12-3 or TRBV12-4 and TRBJ2-1, with TRBD2 matching over 9 bases. There are 16 residues in the CDR3. V was clipped by 6 bases and J by 3 bases; unmatched bases: 9. The CDR3 region is CASRPAKRGDYNEQFF. Written as DNA, the CDR3 is TGTGCCAGCAGGCCGGCCAAGCGGGGGGACTACAATGAGCAGTTCTTC.

There are many counts of this clonotype. V gene TRBV4-2 combines with J gene TRBJ2-1; 12 bases match TRBD2. CDR1 is LGHNA, CDR2 YNFKEQ, per germline. The junction had 8 bases not matched to a gene; V was cut back by 2 bases and J by 6 bases. CDR3 length: 17 amino acids. Here the CDR3 DNA reads TGTGCCAGCAGCCAATACCTACTAGCGGGAGGCCCCAATGAGCAGTTCTTC. Translation gives CASSQYLLAGGPNEQFF.

The rearrangement joins TRBV2 to TRBJ2-1; D gene ambiguous. CDR1 and CDR2 from the germline V gene are SNHLY and FYNNEI. This CDR3 contains 16 residues. Trimming cost V 2 bases and J 2 bases, with 13 bases left between them. CDR3 loop: CASSEKTWGTYNEQFF. In DNA, the CDR3 is TGTGCCAGCAGTGAAAAAACGTGGGGAACCTACAATGAGCAGTTCTTC. Drawing the rest from reference TRBV2 and TRBJ2-1, the complete variable domain is EPEVTQTPSHQVTQMGQEVILRCVPISNHLYFYWYRQILGQKVEFLVSFYNNEISEKSEIFDDQFSVERPDGSNFTLKIRSTKLEDSAMYFCASSEKTWGTYNEQFFGPGTRLTVL.